This entry is about one T cell receptor beta chain. As yet, its antigen is unknown. This sample stems from a study of PD-1 blockade in mismatch repair-deficient tumors. Study findings and constraints: Tumor-resident clones, often absent from pretreatment blood, expanded after pembrolizumab and then contracted.

V lost 4 bases to trimming and J lost 7 bases; unmatched junction nucleotides: 10. The CDR3 has 15 amino acids. Germline V lookup: CDR1 SGHNT, CDR2 YYREEE (reference sequence). TCR sequencing covered a few patients who responded to pembrolizumab. Clones were sequenced by immunoSEQ multiplex PCR, and TCRdb holds only the in-frame ones, with some missing. Seen here are roughly 53,000 clones, over 65% observed once, and the top ten hold 2.5% to 4%. Material: peripheral blood, obtained 4 weeks after starting pembrolizumab. The V gene is TRBV5-4, the J gene TRBJ2-1, with 8 bases that match TRBD2. This clonotype was sampled from an adult with mismatch repair-deficient cancer. The DNA of the CDR3 is TGTGCCAGCAGCCCCACTAGCGGAGGGGTAAATGAGCAGTTCTTC. This sequence encodes CASSPTSGGVNEQFF.